The 27 T cell receptor beta chains given below trace back to one sample, sequenced in a study of T cell repertoires in urothelial bladder cancer. Some clones are missing from TCRdb's copy, which holds only in-frame ones; the method was immunoSEQ multiplex PCR. Among around 10,000 clones listed, roughly 58% were seen once. The sample consisted of tumor-infiltrating cells from bladder cancer. All receptors come from a human donor with urothelial carcinoma.

In its sample, this clone was seen a few times. V and J are TRBV10-3 and TRBJ1-1; D is unclear. V lost 7 bases and J 2 bases, leaving 14 bases between the germline ends. Germline-derived CDR1 and CDR2 are ENHRY and SYGVKD. This CDR3 is built from 14 residues. The CDR3 region has the DNA TGTGCCATCAATAATGGAGGTGGAAACACTGAAGCTTTCTTT. Amino acid sequence: CAINNGGGNTEAFF.

V and J are TRBV5-1 and TRBJ2-7; D is ambiguous. Germline V gene sequence: CDR1 SGHRS, CDR2 YFSETQ. There are 13 residues in the CDR3. V dropped 5 bases and J dropped 4 bases, with 13 bases sitting between them. As DNA, the CDR3 is TGCGCCAGCAGTCCAAGTCTCGGGTACGAGCAGTACTTC. It yields the protein CASSPSLGYEQYF. The variable domain in full, with the rest retrieved from reference TRBV5-1 and TRBJ2-7, is KAGVTQTPRYLIKTRGQQVTLSCSPISGHRSVSWYQQTPGQGLQFLFEYFSETQRNKGNFPGRFSGRQFSNSRSEMNVSTLELGDSALYLCASSPSLGYEQYFGPGTRLTVT.

The V call is TRBV19, the J call TRBJ2-3, with TRBD2 matching over 7 bases. V was clipped by 5 bases and J by 0 bases; unmatched bases: 5. The CDR3 contains 15 residues. CDR1 and CDR2 from the germline V gene are LNHDA and SQIVND (reference sequence). The CDR3: CASSAWGGSTDTQYF. DNA of the CDR3: TGTGCCAGTAGTGCCTGGGGGGGGAGCACAGATACGCAGTATTTT. Using reference TRBV19 and TRBJ2-3 for the parts outside the CDR3, the full variable domain is DGGITQSPKYLFRKEGQNVTLSCEQNLNHDAMYWYRQDPGQGLRLIYYSQIVNDFQKGDIAEGYSVSREKKESFPLTVTSAQKNPTAFYLCASSAWGGSTDTQYFGPGTRLTVL.

CDR3: CASSRRDIRTDTQYF. The CDR3 DNA is TGTGCCAGCAGCCGTAGGGACATACGCACAGATACGCAGTATTTT. This rearrangement joins TRBV5-8 to TRBJ2-3; D perhaps matches TRBD1 (6 bases). Germline loops: CDR1 SGHTS, CDR2 YDEGEE. The CDR3 has 15 amino acids. V was clipped by 4 bases and J by 1 base, with 13 bases between them.

The chain combines TRBV13 with TRBJ1-1; tentatively, D is TRBD1 (6 bases). This CDR3 spans 15 amino acids. Germline CDR1 reads PRHDT; CDR2 reads FYEKMQ (reference sequence). The V gene lost 4 bases and the J gene lost 5 bases, with 17 bases spanning the gap. DNA for the CDR3: TGTGCCAGCAGCTCAGCTACAGGGTACAGAACTGAAGCTTTCTTT. Amino acids: CASSSATGYRTEAFF.

This chain uses TRBV6-1 with TRBJ1-2; 8 bases align to TRBD1. V dropped 9 bases and J dropped 4; count of bases not matched to a gene: 1. The CDR3 is made up of 11 amino acids. Per the germline V gene, CDR1 is MNHNS and CDR2 is SASEGT. Here the CDR3 reads CASDRGYGYTF. CDR3 coding DNA: TGTGCCAGTGACAGGGGCTATGGCTACACCTTC.

V is TRBV30 and J is TRBJ1-5; D uncertain. CDR3 length: 15 residues. Germline assignment: CDR1 GTSNPN and CDR2 SVGIG (reference sequence). The V gene lost 0 bases and the J gene lost 0 bases, with 9 bases spanning the gap. The CDR3 DNA is TGTGCCTGGAGTGTACGAGGACTTAGCAATCAGCCCCAGCATTTT. Protein: CAWSVRGLSNQPQHF.

The chain carries TRBV6-5 and TRBJ1-5; D is unclear. The CDR3 is 15 residues long. The germline V and J ends were trimmed by 6 bases and 4 bases, with 16 bases remaining between them. Germline V gene data show CDR1 as MNHEY and CDR2 as SVGAGI. CDR3 residues: CASSPLSSQNQPQHF. DNA for the CDR3: TGTGCCAGCAGCCCCTTATCCAGCCAAAATCAGCCCCAGCATTTT.

Notes on this clone: One end of the junction fails to match germline, which may point to a read error. J is TRBJ1-2 and V is TRBV4-3; D is ambiguous. The CDR3 consists of 14 residues. CDR1 is LGHNA, CDR2 YSLEER, per germline. CDR3 nucleotides: TGCGCCAGCAGCCAAGAGGCAGGCCCATATGGCAACACCTTC. Protein: CASSQEAGPYGNTF.

This clone has more than one count but fewer than ten. This chain connects TRBV10-2 to TRBJ1-1; D gene unclear. V lost 0 bases to trimming and J lost 3 bases, with 5 bases between them. CDR1 and CDR2 from the germline V gene are WSHSY and SAAADI. The CDR3 is made up of 13 amino acids. The CDR3 region is CASSESAYTEAFF. The CDR3 bases are TGCGCCAGCAGTGAGTCGGCGTACACTGAAGCTTTCTTT.

The chain combines TRBV5-6 with TRBJ1-5; D uncertain. Trimming removed 1 base from V and 1 base from J, with 15 bases in between. The CDR3 has 17 amino acids. CDR1 is SGHDT, CDR2 YYEEEE, per germline. Here the CDR3 DNA reads TGTGCCAGCAGCTTGACGTTTTCGGGAGGGAGCAATCAGCCCCAGCATTTT. Encoded protein: CASSLTFSGGSNQPQHF.

The chain is built from TRBV6-4 and TRBJ1-2, with TRBD1 identical over 7 bases. J lost 5 bases, V lost 4 bases, and 7 bases had no gene match. CDR1 MRHNA and CDR2 SNTAGT come from the germline V gene. This CDR3 contains 14 residues. Here the CDR3 DNA reads TGTGCCAGCAGTGCCTCAGGGGGGCAATATGGCTACACCTTC. It is translated as CASSASGGQYGYTF.

The chain joins TRBV5-6 to TRBJ1-5, with 8 bases matching TRBD1. V shed 4 bases and J 7 bases; nucleotides not matched to a gene: 7. The CDR3 has 14 amino acids. Germline CDR1 is SGHDT and CDR2 is YYEEEE. CDR3 in amino acids: CASSAAGGWQPQHF. CDR3 sequence (DNA): TGTGCCAGCAGCGCTGCAGGGGGCTGGCAGCCCCAGCATTTT.

The V gene is TRBV9, the J gene TRBJ1-2, with TRBD1 identical over 7 bases. The CDR3 has 18 residues. Germline assignment: CDR1 SGDLS and CDR2 YYNGEE. The V gene end was trimmed by 1 base and the J gene end by 0 bases; junction bases not matched to a gene: 12. The CDR3: CASSVTPVRGDPNYGYTF. DNA of the CDR3: TGTGCCAGCAGCGTAACCCCCGTCAGGGGGGACCCTAACTATGGCTACACCTTC.

V and J are TRBV19 and TRBJ2-2, with a tentative D call TRBD1 (5 bases). V lost 5 bases and J 2 bases, leaving 9 bases between the germline ends. Germline CDR1 LNHDA, CDR2 SQIVND (reference sequence). The CDR3 totals 14 residues. The CDR3 protein is CASSWGQNTGELFF. The CDR3 DNA is TGTGCCAGTAGTTGGGGCCAAAACACCGGGGAGCTGTTTTTT.

This clone ranks as medium-sized (0.01 to 0.1%). V gene TRBV9 combines with J gene TRBJ2-1, with D tentatively TRBD2 (5 bases). The V gene lost 1 base and the J gene lost 7 bases, with 18 bases spanning the gap. The germline CDR1 and CDR2 sequences are SGDLS and YYNGEE. The CDR3 spans 16 residues. CDR3 loop: CASSVPEGFLANEQFF. The CDR3 DNA reads TGTGCCAGCAGCGTACCTGAGGGTTTTCTTGCGAATGAGCAGTTCTTC.

The chain recombines TRBV2 with TRBJ2-1; no definite D call. Trimming shortened V by 7 bases and J by 6 bases, and 4 bases separated the two germline ends. The CDR3 sequence is 10 residues long. CDR1 is SNHLY and CDR2 is FYNNEI in the germline V gene. As DNA, the CDR3 is TGTGCCAGCAACTTCAATGAGCAGTTCTTC. This translates into CASNFNEQFF.

The V gene is TRBV6-5, the J gene TRBJ1-1; D possibly corresponds to TRBD1 (6 bases). CDR1 and CDR2 (germline): MNHEY, SVGAGI. V was clipped by 3 bases and J by 1 base, with 15 bases between them. CDR3 size: 16 residues. Written as DNA, the CDR3 is TGTGCCAGCAGTTATGGGGGGGCCCGGCGGAACACTGAAGCTTTCTTT. Translation: CASSYGGARRNTEAFF.

V usage is TRBV6-5 and J usage is TRBJ1-1; possibly TRBD1 for D (6 bases). V lost 7 bases to trimming and J lost 1 base, with 10 bases between them. CDR1 and CDR2 from the germline V gene are MNHEY and SVGAGI. This CDR3 comprises 13 residues. CDR3 protein: CASKKGENTEAFF. The CDR3 DNA reads as TGTGCCAGCAAAAAGGGGGAGAACACTGAAGCTTTCTTT.

This chain joins TRBV6-5 and TRBJ1-4; D remains ambiguous. Germline loops: CDR1 MNHEY, CDR2 SVGAGI. V dropped 6 bases and J dropped 4 bases, with 9 bases sitting between them. CDR3 length: 13 residues. DNA for the CDR3: TGTGCCAGCAGAGAGGACTTTAATGAAAAACTGTTTTTT. This gives the protein CASREDFNEKLFF.

CDR3: CAISERGLAGPNTGELFF. CDR3 sequence (DNA): TGTGCCATCAGTGAGAGGGGACTAGCGGGGCCGAACACCGGGGAGCTGTTTTTT. The V and J genes are TRBV10-3 and TRBJ2-2; 13 bases are a match to TRBD2. CDR1 and CDR2 from the germline V gene are ENHRY and SYGVKD. This CDR3 contains 18 residues. Trimming removed 2 bases from V and 0 bases from J; junction bases left unmatched: 3.

The chain couples TRBV4-1 to TRBJ2-7; TRBD2 might be the D (5 bases). This CDR3 has 16 residues. In germline, CDR1 is MGHRA, CDR2 YSYEKL. V lost 2 bases and J 0 bases, leaving 14 bases between the germline ends. The CDR3 region is CASSQPPYGDSYEQYF. The CDR3 coding sequence is TGCGCCAGCAGCCAACCCCCCTACGGGGACTCCTACGAGCAGTACTTC.

V usage is TRBV27 and J usage is TRBJ1-3; TRBD1 might be the D (5 bases). Trimming removed 6 bases from V and 2 bases from J, with 20 bases in between. Germline CDR1 and CDR2: MNHEY and SMNVEV (reference sequence). This CDR3 has 17 residues. The CDR3 nucleotides read TGTGCCAGCAGCAATGTGTCAGGGAGTCTGACTGGAAACACCATATATTTT. Translating it yields CASSNVSGSLTGNTIYF.

The V call is TRBV6-6, the J call TRBJ1-2; 7 nucleotides match TRBD1. From germline, CDR1 is MNHNY and CDR2 SVGAGI (reference sequence). The CDR3 runs 13 residues. V gave up 5 bases and J gave up 7 bases; unmatched junction bases: 7. CDR3 sequence reads: CASSLRGLGGYTF. In DNA, the CDR3 is TGTGCCAGCAGTCTCAGGGGGTTAGGTGGCTACACCTTC.

This clone came up a few times. CDR3 loop: CASSNHRNYGYTF. The CDR3 nucleotides read TGTGCCAGCAGTAACCACAGGAACTATGGCTACACCTTC. The chain links TRBV28 to TRBJ1-2, with D possibly matching TRBD1 (5 bases). The germline gives CDR1 MDHEN, CDR2 SYDVKM. The CDR3 sequence is 13 residues long. Trimming pared 5 bases from V and 2 bases from J, leaving 9 bases between.

The genes are TRBV6-6 and TRBJ1-3; 7 bases are a match to TRBD1. The CDR3 contains 16 residues. From germline, CDR1 is MNHNY and CDR2 SVGAGI (reference sequence). V gave up 6 bases and J gave up 0 bases; unmatched junction bases: 8. CDR3 residues: CASSLVTGYSGNTIYF. CDR3 sequence (DNA): TGTGCCAGCAGCCTAGTGACAGGGTACTCTGGAAACACCATATATTTT.

The chain has TRBV7-8 and TRBJ2-1; 10 bases are shared with TRBD2. The germline V gene has CDR1 SGHVS and CDR2 FQNEAQ. The CDR3 sequence is 15 residues long. With V trimmed by 5 bases and J by 12 bases, 13 bases remained unmatched. DNA for the CDR3: TGTGCCAGCAGCCCGAGGACTAGCGGCGATCTTTTGCAGTTCTTC. This codes for CASSPRTSGDLLQFF.